This T cell receptor (beta chain) was obtained from a study of blood T cell repertoires in COVID-19. In the study's own analysis: Nucleated cell number was recorded as an estimate derived from reference gene primer amplification. Some clones are missing from TCRdb's copy, which holds only in-frame ones; the method was immunoSEQ multiplex PCR. V and J calls and clone size are given by that table; D and trimming were obtained from the DNA. The table lists around 370,000 clones, around 91% of them singletons, with more than 3% in the top ten. Specimen: peripheral blood. The source of this sequence is a woman aged 18-29 years who had recovered from COVID-19.

For the CDR3, the DNA is TGTGCCAGCAGTTACTCCACAGGCACTCGCAGTCAGCCCCAGCATTTT. Protein: CASSYSTGTRSQPQHF. The chain carries TRBV6-2 or TRBV6-3 and TRBJ1-5; a weak D match, TRBD1 (5 bases). The CDR3 is 16 amino acids. Deletions cut 0 bases from V and 6 bases from J, with 15 bases between. Germline-derived CDR1 and CDR2 are MNHEY and SVGEGT.